This T cell receptor (beta chain) was sequenced in a study of blood T cell repertoires in COVID-19. Study-level background: Spain, Italy and the United States supplied samples that represented acute and convalescent COVID-19. The analysed material was cDNA or gDNA that came from T cells, B-cell-depleted T cells, or PBMCs.

This clone was counted a few times. Measured with immunoSEQ multiplex PCR; TCRdb has only the in-frame clones, and not every one. This table holds some 150,000 clones, around four fifths found once. From germline, CDR1 is MNHEY and CDR2 SVGEGT. J was trimmed by 1 base and V by 5 bases; bases with no gene match: 6. The CDR3 runs 15 residues. This chain joins TRBV6-2 or TRBV6-3 and TRBJ1-1; 8 bases align to TRBD1. The receptor was derived from a human donor in a cohort sampled during active COVID-19. The sequenced sample consisted of peripheral blood. DNA for the CDR3: TGTGCCAGCAGTAAGATTGGGACAGGGAACACTGAAGCTTTCTTT. It yields the protein CASSKIGTGNTEAFF.